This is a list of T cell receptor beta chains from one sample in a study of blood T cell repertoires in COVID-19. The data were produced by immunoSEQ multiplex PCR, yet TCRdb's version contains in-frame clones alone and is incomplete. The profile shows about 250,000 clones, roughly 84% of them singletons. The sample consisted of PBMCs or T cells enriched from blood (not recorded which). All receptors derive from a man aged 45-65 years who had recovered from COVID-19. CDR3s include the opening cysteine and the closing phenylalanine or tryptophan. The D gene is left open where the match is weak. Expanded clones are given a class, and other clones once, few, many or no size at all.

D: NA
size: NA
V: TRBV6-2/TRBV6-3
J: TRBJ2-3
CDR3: CASSWAGGPDTQYF
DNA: TGTGCCAGCAGTTGGGCAGGGGGGCCAGATACGCAGTATTTT

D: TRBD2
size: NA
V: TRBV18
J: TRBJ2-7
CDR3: CASSPQLAGAYEQYF
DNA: TGTGCCAGCTCACCGCAACTAGCGGGAGCCTACGAGCAGTACTTC

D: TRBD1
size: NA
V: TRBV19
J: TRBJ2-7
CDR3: CASSATGGLGEQYF
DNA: TGTGCCAGTAGTGCGACAGGGGGCCTAGGGGAGCAGTACTTC

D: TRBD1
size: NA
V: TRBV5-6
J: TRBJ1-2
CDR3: CASSRRDRYNYGYTF
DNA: TGTGCCAGCAGCCGGAGGGACAGGTATAACTATGGCTACACCTTC

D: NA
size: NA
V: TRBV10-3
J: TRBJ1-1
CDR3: CAISELGAGNEAFF
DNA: TGTGCCATCAGTGAGCTGGGAGCGGGGAATGAAGCTTTCTTT

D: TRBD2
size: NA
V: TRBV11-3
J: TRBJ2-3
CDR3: CASSPRKAGTLSTDTQYF
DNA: TGTGCCAGCAGCCCCCGTAAAGCGGGAACCCTAAGCACAGATACGCAGTATTTT

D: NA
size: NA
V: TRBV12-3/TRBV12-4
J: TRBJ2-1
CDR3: CASERTANNEQFF
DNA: TGTGCCAGCGAAAGGACAGCTAACAATGAGCAGTTCTTC

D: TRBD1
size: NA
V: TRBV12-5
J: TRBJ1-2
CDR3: CASGLETGVLYGYTF
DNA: TGTGCTAGTGGTTTGGAGACAGGGGTTTTGTACGGCTACACCTTC

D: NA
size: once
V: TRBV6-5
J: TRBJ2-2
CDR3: CASSYSIWRTGELFF
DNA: TGTGCCAGCAGTTACTCGATTTGGCGGACCGGGGAGCTGTTTTTT

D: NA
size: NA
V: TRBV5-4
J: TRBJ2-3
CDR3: CASSNGQSADTQYF
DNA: TGTGCCAGCAGCAATGGACAGAGCGCAGATACGCAGTATTTT

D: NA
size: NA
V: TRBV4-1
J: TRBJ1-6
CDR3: CASSQLRDTDSPLHF
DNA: TGCGCCAGCAGCCAACTCCGGGACACTGATTCACCCCTCCACTTT

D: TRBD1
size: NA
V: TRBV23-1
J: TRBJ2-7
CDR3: CASSPPGQGRRDQQYF
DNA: TGCGCCAGCAGTCCCCCGGGACAGGGGCGGCGGGACCAACAGTACTTC

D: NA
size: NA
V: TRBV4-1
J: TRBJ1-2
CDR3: CASSQGKQAGGYTF
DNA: TGCGCCAGCAGCCAAGGGAAGCAGGCAGGGGGCTACACCTTC

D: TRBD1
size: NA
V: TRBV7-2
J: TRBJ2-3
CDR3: CASSGGAGGGLGTDTQYF
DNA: TGTGCCAGCAGTGGCGGGGCAGGGGGCGGCCTAGGTACAGATACGCAGTATTTT

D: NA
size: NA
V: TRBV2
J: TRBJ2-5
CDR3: CASSGGAWYQETQYF
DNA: TGTGCCAGCAGTGGGGGAGCGTGGTACCAAGAGACCCAGTACTTC

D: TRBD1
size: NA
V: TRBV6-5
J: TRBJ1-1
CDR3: CASLGQGVSGAFF
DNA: TGTGCCAGCCTGGGACAGGGGGTATCGGGAGCTTTCTTT

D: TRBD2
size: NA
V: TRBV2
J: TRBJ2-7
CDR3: CASSEVIAGGYEQYF
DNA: TGTGCCAGCAGTGAGGTAATAGCGGGGGGTTACGAGCAGTACTTC

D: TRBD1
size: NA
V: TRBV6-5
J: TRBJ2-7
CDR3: CASSRTGRYEQYF
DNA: TGTGCCAGCAGTAGGACAGGGAGATACGAGCAGTACTTC

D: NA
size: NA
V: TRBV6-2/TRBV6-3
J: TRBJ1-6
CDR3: CASSSGGSYNSPLHF
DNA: TGTGCCAGCAGTTCGGGGGGCTCCTATAATTCACCCCTCCACTTT

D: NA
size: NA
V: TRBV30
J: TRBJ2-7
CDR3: CAWTAVGEQYF
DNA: TGTGCCTGGACCGCGGTAGGCGAGCAGTACTTC

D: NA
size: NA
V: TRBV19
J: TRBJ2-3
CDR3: CASSISRGDTQYF
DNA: TGTGCCAGTAGTATATCCAGGGGAGATACGCAGTATTTT

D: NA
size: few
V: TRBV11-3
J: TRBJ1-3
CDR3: CASSGGYLSGNTIYF
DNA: TGTGCCAGCAGCGGGGGGTATCTCTCTGGAAACACCATATATTTT

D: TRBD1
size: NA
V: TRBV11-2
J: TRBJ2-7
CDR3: CASSLAQGSSSYEQYF
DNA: TGTGCCAGCAGCTTAGCACAGGGGTCATCTTCCTACGAGCAGTACTTC

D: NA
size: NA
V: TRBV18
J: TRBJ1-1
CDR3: CASSPAQGFGRGSAFF
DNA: TGTGCCAGCTCACCAGCCCAGGGGTTTGGGCGGGGGTCGGCTTTCTTT

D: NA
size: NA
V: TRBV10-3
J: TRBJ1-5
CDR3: CAISESSGNQPQHF
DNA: TGTGCCATCAGTGAGTCGAGCGGCAATCAGCCCCAGCATTTT

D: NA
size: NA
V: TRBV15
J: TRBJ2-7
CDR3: CATSNGAYEQYF
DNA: TGTGCCACCAGCAACGGGGCCTACGAGCAGTACTTC

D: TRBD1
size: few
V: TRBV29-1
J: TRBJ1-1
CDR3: CSAVRGTANTEAFF
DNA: TGCAGCGCCGTTCGCGGGACAGCGAACACTGAAGCTTTCTTT

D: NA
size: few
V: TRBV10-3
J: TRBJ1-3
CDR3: CAISEGTGGAGNTIYF
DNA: TGTGCCATCAGTGAGGGCACGGGGGGGGCTGGAAACACCATATATTTT

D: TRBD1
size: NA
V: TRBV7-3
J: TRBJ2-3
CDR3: CASSLGQGADTQYF
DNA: TGTGCCAGCAGCTTAGGGCAGGGGGCAGATACGCAGTATTTT

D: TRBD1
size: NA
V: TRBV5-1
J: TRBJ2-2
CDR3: CASSFNRGSTGELFF
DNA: TGCGCCAGCAGCTTTAACAGGGGAAGCACCGGGGAGCTGTTTTTT

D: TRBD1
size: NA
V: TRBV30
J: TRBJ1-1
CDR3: CAWSTGGPLNTEAFF
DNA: TGTGCCTGGAGTACAGGGGGTCCGTTGAACACTGAAGCTTTCTTT

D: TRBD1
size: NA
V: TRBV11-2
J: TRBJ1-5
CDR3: CASSPPGTGNQPQHF
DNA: TGTGCCAGCAGCCCCCCGGGGACAGGGAATCAGCCCCAGCATTTT

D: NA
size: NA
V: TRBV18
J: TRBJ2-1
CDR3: CASSPLQPNEQFF
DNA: TGTGCCAGCTCACCACTACAACCCAATGAGCAGTTCTTC

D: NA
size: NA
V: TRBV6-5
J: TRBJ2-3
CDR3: CASSSNTDTQYF
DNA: TGTGCCAGCAGTTCTAACACAGATACGCAGTATTTT

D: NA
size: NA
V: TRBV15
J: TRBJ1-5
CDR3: CATSSGAHQPQHF
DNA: TGTGCCACCAGTTCAGGTGCCCATCAGCCCCAGCATTTT

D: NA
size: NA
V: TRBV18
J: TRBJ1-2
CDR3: CASSPVAGDNYGYTF
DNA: TGTGCCAGCTCTCCCGTGGCAGGGGACAACTATGGCTACACCTTC

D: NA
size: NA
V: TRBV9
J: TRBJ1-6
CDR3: CASSVAPGGSPLHF
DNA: TGTGCCAGCAGCGTAGCCCCGGGAGGGTCACCCCTCCACTTT

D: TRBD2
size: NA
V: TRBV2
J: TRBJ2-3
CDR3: CASRTSGVRDTQYF
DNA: TGTGCCAGCAGGACTAGCGGGGTGCGGGATACGCAGTATTTT

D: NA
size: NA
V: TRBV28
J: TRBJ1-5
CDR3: CASSPSLGHFNRNRNQPQHF
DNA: TGTGCCAGCAGCCCAAGTCTTGGTCACTTTAACAGGAACCGCAATCAGCCCCAGCATTTT

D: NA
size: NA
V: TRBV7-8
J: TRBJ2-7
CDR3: CASSLVGDEQYF
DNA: TGTGCCAGCAGCTTAGTCGGGGACGAGCAGTACTTC

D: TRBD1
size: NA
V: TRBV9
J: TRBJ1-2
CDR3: CASSPDRGPYGYTF
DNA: TGTGCCAGCAGCCCCGACAGGGGGCCGTATGGCTACACCTTC

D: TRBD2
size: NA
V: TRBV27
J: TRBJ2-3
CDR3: CASSLLGIGGSIDTQYF
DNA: TGTGCCAGCAGTTTACTCGGGATCGGGGGGAGTATAGATACGCAGTATTTT

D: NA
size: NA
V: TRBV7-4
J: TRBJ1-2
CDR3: CASSLAPSGLVLGCYTF
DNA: TGTGCCAGCAGCTTAGCCCCTTCAGGGTTGGTGTTGGGGTGCTACACCTTC

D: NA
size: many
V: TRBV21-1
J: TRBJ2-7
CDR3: CASSKWESGRALNEQYF
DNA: TGTGCCAGCAGCAAATGGGAGAGCGGGAGGGCCCTCAACGAGCAGTACTTC

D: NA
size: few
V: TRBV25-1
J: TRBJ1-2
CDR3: CASSFSFGYTF
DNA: TGTGCCAGCAGCTTCAGTTTCGGCTACACCTTC

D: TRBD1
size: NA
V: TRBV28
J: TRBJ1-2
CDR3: CASSQGVPSRGYGYTF
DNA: TGTGCCAGCAGTCAGGGGGTCCCTAGTAGGGGCTATGGCTACACCTTC

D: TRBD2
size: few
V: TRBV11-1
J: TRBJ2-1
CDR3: CASSLARLAGVARGEQFF
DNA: TGTGCCAGCAGCTTAGCGAGACTAGCGGGGGTAGCAAGGGGGGAGCAGTTCTTC

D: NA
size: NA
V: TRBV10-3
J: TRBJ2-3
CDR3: CAISQGGGAADTQYF
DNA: TGTGCCATCAGTCAAGGAGGGGGGGCCGCAGATACGCAGTATTTT

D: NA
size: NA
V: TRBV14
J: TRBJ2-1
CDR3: CASSTGWAYNEQFF
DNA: TGTGCCAGCAGTACAGGGTGGGCCTACAATGAGCAGTTCTTC

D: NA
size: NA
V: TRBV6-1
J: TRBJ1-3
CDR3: CASSEAGDTIYF
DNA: TGTGCCAGCAGTGAAGCGGGAGACACCATATATTTT

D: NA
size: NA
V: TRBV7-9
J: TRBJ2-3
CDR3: CASRHSSLRTQYF
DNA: TGTGCCAGCAGGCACAGTTCCCTACGTACGCAGTATTTT

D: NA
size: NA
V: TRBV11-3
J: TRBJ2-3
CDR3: CASSAGPTDTQYF
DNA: TGTGCCAGCAGCGCTGGCCCAACAGATACGCAGTATTTT

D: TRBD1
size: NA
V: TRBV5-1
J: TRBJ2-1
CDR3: CASSLDRGNNEQFF
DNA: TGCGCCAGCAGCTTGGACAGGGGGAACAATGAGCAGTTCTTC

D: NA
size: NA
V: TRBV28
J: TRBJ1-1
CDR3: CASSFAGGALNTEAFF
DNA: TGTGCCAGCAGTTTTGCGGGAGGAGCTTTGAACACTGAAGCTTTCTTT

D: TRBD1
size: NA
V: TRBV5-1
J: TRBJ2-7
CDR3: CASSLTGQGSYEQYF
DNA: TGCGCCAGCAGCTTGACGGGACAGGGGTCCTACGAGCAGTACTTC

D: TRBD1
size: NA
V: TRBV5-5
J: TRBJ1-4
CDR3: CASGTGASEKLFF
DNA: TGTGCCAGTGGGACAGGGGCAAGTGAAAAACTGTTTTTT

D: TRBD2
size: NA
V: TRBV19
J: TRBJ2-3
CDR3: CASSRLAGELTDTQYF
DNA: TGTGCCAGTAGTAGACTAGCGGGAGAACTCACAGATACGCAGTATTTT

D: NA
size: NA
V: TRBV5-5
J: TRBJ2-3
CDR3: CASSQVDPSTDTQYF
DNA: TGTGCCAGCAGCCAGGTCGACCCTAGCACAGATACGCAGTATTTT

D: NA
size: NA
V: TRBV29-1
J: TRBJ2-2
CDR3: CSVAGQRHRGAVF
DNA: TGCAGCGTTGCGGGACAACGACACCGGGGAGCTGTTTTT

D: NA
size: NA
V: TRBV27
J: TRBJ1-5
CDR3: CASSSWTDSQYSNQPQHF
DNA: TGTGCCAGCAGTTCCTGGACAGATTCCCAATATAGCAATCAGCCCCAGCATTTT